Below, 14 T cell receptor beta chains from the same sample are listed, as sequenced in a study of T-cell reconstitution after alpha-beta-depleted transplantation in children. Unique molecular identifiers tagged the TCRbeta library. One entry per CDR3 protein, called by TCRdb with MiXCR from the PCR reads. The sample consists of hundreds of thousands of distinct CDR3 sequences, about 31% of them appearing once. The sample consisted of PBMCs from the stem cell graft donor, taken from the stem cell graft. The origin of the receptors is a human donor who donated a stem cell graft to a child with aplastic anemia.

This clonotype was found a few times. The J gene is TRBJ2-3, the V gene TRBV4-3, with 8 positions matching TRBD1. CDR3 size: 15 residues. The V gene end was trimmed by 0 bases and the J gene end by 1 base; junction bases not matched to a gene: 0. From germline, CDR1 is LGHNA and CDR2 YSLEER. CDR3 region: CASSQEGQGTDTQYF. The CDR3 DNA reads as TGCGCCAGCAGCCAAGAGGGACAGGGCACAGATACGCAGTATTTT.

This CDR3 reads CASSELEGSGANVLTF. CDR3 coding DNA: TGTGCCAGCAGTGAACTCGAGGGGTCCGGGGCCAACGTCCTGACTTTC. The rearrangement uses TRBV6-1 and TRBJ2-6; D could derive from TRBD1 or TRBD2 (5 bases each). Deletions cut 2 bases from V and 4 bases from J, with 12 bases between. The CDR3 contains 16 residues. CDR1 is MNHNS and CDR2 is SASEGT in the germline V gene.

The chain links TRBV19 to TRBJ2-2, with TRBD2 as a possible D gene (6 bases). The CDR3 covers 16 residues. Germline loops: CDR1 LNHDA, CDR2 SQIVND (reference sequence). Trimming left V 3 bases short and J 0 bases short, with 11 bases between. The chain's CDR3 is CASSIMAGPNTGELFF. For the CDR3, the DNA is TGTGCCAGTAGTATTATGGCGGGACCGAACACCGGGGAGCTGTTTTTT.

The chain employs TRBV20-1 and TRBJ1-2; D is unclear. This CDR3 contains 11 residues. Germline-derived CDR1 and CDR2 are DFQATT and SNEGSKA (reference sequence). Trimming removed 3 bases at V and 4 bases at J, with 6 bases between. The DNA of the CDR3 is TGCAGTGCTAGGGACCTCTATGGCTACACCTTC. Protein product: CSARDLYGYTF.

The chain has TRBV27 and TRBJ2-3, with D unclear. Trimming stripped 2 bases from V and 2 bases from J, with 11 bases between. The V gene's germline CDR1 is MNHEY and CDR2 SMNVEV (reference sequence). The CDR3 has 15 amino acids. The CDR3: CASSLLTKATDTQYF. The CDR3 DNA follows: TGTGCCAGCAGTTTACTCACCAAAGCCACAGATACGCAGTATTTT.

This chain links TRBV27 with TRBJ1-1; no definite D call. CDR1 and CDR2 from the germline V gene are MNHEY and SMNVEV (reference sequence). V lost 7 bases to trimming and J lost 0 bases, with 9 bases between them. The length of the CDR3 is 13 residues. CDR3: CASMMAVNTEAFF. The CDR3 DNA reads as TGTGCCAGCATGATGGCAGTGAACACTGAAGCTTTCTTT.

The V gene is TRBV6-1, the J gene TRBJ1-5, with D unresolved. Germline V gene sequence: CDR1 MNHNS, CDR2 SASEGT. Trimming removed 5 bases from V and 5 bases from J, with 10 bases in between. The CDR3 is 13 amino acids. Written as DNA, the CDR3 is TGTGCCAGCAGTCCCGGCAGCTATCAGCCCCAGCATTTT. This translates into CASSPGSYQPQHF.

The chain combines TRBV15 with TRBJ2-3; 10 bases line up with TRBD1. CDR1 and CDR2 (germline): LNHNV, YYDKDF (reference sequence). This CDR3 region has 17 residues. With V trimmed by 2 bases and J by 2 bases, 7 bases remained unmatched. In nucleotides, the CDR3 is TGTGCCACCAGCAGAAGACAGGGGGCGACTTCCACAGATACGCAGTATTTT. Encoded protein: CATSRRQGATSTDTQYF. The variable domain in full, completed from reference TRBV15 and TRBJ2-3, reads DAMVIQNPRYQVTQFGKPVTLSCSQTLNHNVMYWYQQKSSQAPKLLFHYYDKDFNNEADTPDNFQSRRPNTSFCFLDIRSPGLGDTAMYLCATSRRQGATSTDTQYFGPGTRLTVL.

This clonotype was counted a few times. This chain links TRBV9 with TRBJ2-1; the match to TRBD1 covers 7 bases. The CDR3 covers 15 residues. V lost 0 bases to trimming and J lost 7 bases; unmatched junction nucleotides: 7. CDR1 and CDR2 (germline): SGDLS, YYNGEE. The CDR3, as DNA: TGTGCCAGCAGCGTAGGTCAGGGGGTTCAGAATGAGCAGTTCTTC. This translates into CASSVGQGVQNEQFF.

This clonotype was observed a few times. The chain is built from TRBV15 and TRBJ2-1; D uncertain. The CDR3 loop spans 15 amino acids. CDR1 is LNHNV, CDR2 YYDKDF, per germline (reference sequence). The germline V and J ends were trimmed by 1 base and 5 bases, with 12 bases remaining between them. Here the CDR3 reads CATSRGSGRHNEQFF. CDR3 nucleotides: TGTGCCACCAGCAGAGGGTCCGGGCGACACAATGAGCAGTTCTTC. The full variable domain, rest sourced from reference TRBV15 and TRBJ2-1, is DAMVIQNPRYQVTQFGKPVTLSCSQTLNHNVMYWYQQKSSQAPKLLFHYYDKDFNNEADTPDNFQSRRPNTSFCFLDIRSPGLGDTAMYLCATSRGSGRHNEQFFGPGTRLTVL.

The CDR3 DNA sequence: TGCAGCGTTGTTAGGAACTGGGCCACCGGGGAGCTGTTTTTT. Its translation is CSVVRNWATGELFF. The rearrangement links TRBV29-1 to TRBJ2-2; the D is unclear. The V gene lost 4 bases and the J gene lost 4 bases, with 13 bases spanning the gap. The CDR3 is made up of 14 amino acids. Germline V gene lookup returns CDR1 SQVTM and CDR2 ANQGSEA.

This clonotype was observed a handful of times. The chain carries TRBV7-9 and TRBJ2-7; the D gene could be TRBD1 or TRBD2 (5 bases each). The V and J ends lost 4 bases and 1 base respectively, with 14 bases between them. The CDR3 loop spans 15 amino acids. Germline CDR1 and CDR2: SEHNR and FQNEAQ (reference sequence). CDR3 sequence reads: CASSSAHEGSYEQYV. The CDR3 DNA reads as TGTGCCAGCAGCTCAGCACACGAGGGGTCCTACGAGCAGTACGTC.

This chain connects TRBV6-1 to TRBJ1-1; 8 bases line up with TRBD1. V lost 6 bases and J lost 4; bases outside the gene matches: 10. The CDR3 totals 15 residues. Germline lookup yields CDR1 MNHNS and CDR2 SASEGT. The DNA for the CDR3 is TGTGCCAGCAGCATTTCCGGGACAGGCCCCACTGAAGCTTTCTTT. Protein sequence: CASSISGTGPTEAFF.

This clonotype has a handful of counts. The chain is built from TRBV6-6 and TRBJ2-7; D call uncertain. Germline V gene lookup returns CDR1 MNHNY and CDR2 SVGAGI (reference sequence). The CDR3 runs 12 residues. Trimming took off 0 bases at V and 2 bases at J, with 2 bases between the two ends. CDR3 sequence reads: CASSYSPYEQYF. DNA for the CDR3: TGTGCCAGCAGTTACTCCCCCTACGAGCAGTACTTC.